A selection of T cell receptor beta chains follows, all from one sample in a study of graft-versus-host responses after intestinal transplantation. These receptors' targets are unknown. Produced via immunoSEQ multiplex PCR; TCRdb's table is partial and in-frame only. The table has about 100,000 clones, roughly 84% seen once. Specimen: unstimulated CD4+ T cells sorted from spleen or lymph node cells, collected before transplant. Receptors originate from a human donor who was the organ donor for an intestinal transplant. CDR3s include the opening cysteine and the closing phenylalanine or tryptophan. The D gene is left open where the match is weak. Only some rows state a clone size, as once, few, many or a class for expanded clones.

DNA	CDR3	D	J	size	V
TGTGCCAGCAGTAAGGGTCAGCCCCAGCATTTT	CASSKGQPQHF	NA	TRBJ1-5	NA	TRBV28
TGCAGTGCTTCCCGGAGCAACACCTTC	CSASRSNTF	NA	TRBJ1-2	few	TRBV20-1
TGTGCCAGCAGTTTATCGGGCAGGGTTTCCGGGGAGCTGTTTTTT	CASSLSGRVSGELFF	NA	TRBJ2-2	NA	TRBV28
TGTGCCAGCAGCTTATTCCCCTATCAAGAGACCCAGTACTTC	CASSLFPYQETQYF	NA	TRBJ2-5	NA	TRBV11-2
TGTGCCTGGAGCCGCTCTTTTCGACAGCTAGATAATTCACCCCTCCACTTT	CAWSRSFRQLDNSPLHF	NA	TRBJ1-6	NA	TRBV30
TGTGCCAGCAGCCAAGGACTAGCGGGCTCCTACGAGCAGTACTTC	CASSQGLAGSYEQYF	TRBD2	TRBJ2-7	NA	TRBV4-2
TGCGCCAGCAGCCCGGCGGGGGCGGGTAGAAACATTCAGTACTTC	CASSPAGAGRNIQYF	NA	TRBJ2-4	NA	TRBV5-1
TGTGCCAGCAGCTTACTCGGGACGTCATCCTACGAGCAGTACTTC	CASSLLGTSSYEQYF	NA	TRBJ2-7	NA	TRBV11-2
TGTGCCAGCAGTGACTCGCGGGGGGGCACAGATACGCAGTATTTT	CASSDSRGGTDTQYF	TRBD2	TRBJ2-3	NA	TRBV6-4
TGTGCCAGCAGACAGCGATCAGCGGAAAAACTGTTTTTT	CASRQRSAEKLFF	NA	TRBJ1-4	NA	TRBV28
TGTGCCAGCACCCCAAGCCCAGAGTTCGGGGAGCTGTTTTTT	CASTPSPEFGELFF	NA	TRBJ2-2	NA	TRBV7-7
TGTGCCAGCAGCCAAGAGGGCGCCTCACCCCTCCACTTT	CASSQEGASPLHF	NA	TRBJ1-6	once	TRBV4-2
TGTGCCAGCAGCCTGGACGGATCCAATCAGCCCCAGCATTTT	CASSLDGSNQPQHF	NA	TRBJ1-5	few	TRBV11-2
TGTGCCAGCAGTGAATGGCAGGGTTATGAAAAACTGTTTTTT	CASSEWQGYEKLFF	NA	TRBJ1-4	NA	TRBV6-1
TGCGCCAGCAGCTTGGGCTGGACTAGCGGGGGGTCGGAGACCCAGTACTTC	CASSLGWTSGGSETQYF	TRBD2	TRBJ2-5	NA	TRBV5-1
TGTGCCAGTAGTATCGACAGGCTGAATTCACCCCTCCACTTT	CASSIDRLNSPLHF	NA	TRBJ1-6	NA	TRBV19
TGTGCCGATGGAAAACTGTTTTTT	CADGKLFF	NA	TRBJ1-4	NA	TRBV6-9
TGCAGCGTGCTACTAAGCTCCTACGAGCAGTACTTC	CSVLLSSYEQYF	NA	TRBJ2-7	once	TRBV29-1
TGCGCCAGCAGCATCGCCCCGAGGGATACGCAGTATTTT	CASSIAPRDTQYF	NA	TRBJ2-3	NA	TRBV5-1